Shown below are 12 T cell receptor beta chains from a single sample sequenced in a study of human T cells and chemical hapten exposure. The time point: healthy volunteer bleed at 2 weeks. Unfractionated whole blood was the source from which total RNA was extracted. TCRdb re-called the RACE reads with MiXCR, one entry per CDR3 protein. The sample lists about 130,000 distinct CDR3 sequences, about 9.4% occurring once. Sequenced: whole blood. The receptors shown here come from a male donor in good health. Some clones in this sample may be carry-over from other donors' samples.

The chain employs TRBV11-2 and TRBJ2-3, with 10 bases lining up with TRBD1. Germline assignment: CDR1 SGHAT and CDR2 FQNNGV. J was trimmed by 2 bases and V by 5 bases; bases with no gene match: 4. This CDR3 contains 15 residues. The CDR3 DNA follows: TGTGCCAGCAGCGTTGACAGGGGGCCCACAGATACGCAGTATTTT. Protein sequence: CASSVDRGPTDTQYF.

In this sample, this clonotype turned up many times. The rearrangement joins TRBV7-9 to TRBJ2-5, with D unclear. Germline CDR1 and CDR2: SEHNR and FQNEAQ (reference sequence). CDR3 size: 13 residues. V lost 5 bases and J 6 bases, leaving 13 bases between the germline ends. In nucleotides, the CDR3 is TGTGCCAGCAGCCAATATCGCGGACAGACCCAGTACTTC. Its translation: CASSQYRGQTQYF.

The chain is built from TRBV18 and TRBJ2-2; no definite D call. The germline CDR1 and CDR2 sequences are KGHSH and LQKENI. The CDR3 totals 16 residues. Trimming left V 2 bases short and J 4 bases short, with 14 bases between. The CDR3 here is CASSPVIGLGTGELFF. CDR3 in DNA: TGTGCCAGCTCACCAGTTATCGGATTAGGCACCGGGGAGCTGTTTTTT.

The rearrangement links TRBV20-1 to TRBJ2-3; a weak D match, TRBD1 (6 bases). This CDR3 is built from 16 residues. Germline assignment: CDR1 DFQATT and CDR2 SNEGSKA (reference sequence). V was shortened by 2 bases and J by 0 bases, with 15 bases between the two germline ends. In DNA form, the CDR3 reads TGCAGTGCTAGAAGGGGGAGCGTTTTTAGCACAGATACGCAGTATTTT. This gives the protein CSARRGSVFSTDTQYF.

At least ten counts were recorded for this clonotype. The genes are TRBV3-1 and TRBJ2-7; 9 bases map to TRBD2. The germline CDR1 and CDR2 sequences are LGHDT and YNNKEL (reference sequence). V trimming: 1 base; J trimming: 5 bases; junction bases outside the gene matches: 3. The CDR3 is 14 residues long. This CDR3 is CASSQGGRADEQYF. The CDR3 DNA reads TGTGCCAGCAGCCAAGGCGGGAGGGCCGACGAGCAGTACTTC.

The sample holds a few counts of this clonotype. V is TRBV11-2 and J is TRBJ2-7, with D maybe TRBD1 (5 bases). Germline lookup yields CDR1 SGHAT and CDR2 FQNNGV. Deletions cut 1 base from V and 4 bases from J, with 17 bases between. This CDR3 is built from 16 residues. The CDR3 DNA reads as TGTGCCAGCAGCTTAGCCCTGGACATATTGCAATACGAGCAGTACTTC. Protein sequence: CASSLALDILQYEQYF.

In its sample, this clonotype was seen many times. Written as DNA, the CDR3 is TGTGCCAGCAGCCTGGGGGGGCCTGGCTACACCTTC. Translation: CASSLGGPGYTF. The genes are TRBV28 and TRBJ1-2; D is perhaps TRBD1 (6 bases). The V end was cut by 6 bases, the J end by 7 bases, with 12 bases between. The CDR3 sequence is 12 residues long. Germline values: CDR1 MDHEN, CDR2 SYDVKM.

The V gene is TRBV10-1, the J gene TRBJ2-7, with D possibly matching TRBD1 (6 bases). There are 16 residues in the CDR3. Germline CDR1 and CDR2: WNHNN and SYGVQD (reference sequence). Trimming cost V 9 bases and J 4 bases, with 25 bases left between them. CDR3 nucleotides: TGCGCCAGGAGACAGGAATACATCCGGGGCTGGTACGAGCAGTACTTC. Its protein is CARRQEYIRGWYEQYF.

This clonotype has ten or more counts. The chain recombines TRBV5-1 with TRBJ2-7; no reliable D call. The CDR3 extends over 17 amino acids. CDR1 SGHRS and CDR2 YFSETQ come from the germline V gene. V was clipped by 3 bases and J by 3 bases, with 22 bases between them. The DNA for the CDR3 is TGCGCCAGCAGCTCGTCCGACACGATGCCGCCTTTCTACGAGCAGTACTTC. Protein: CASSSSDTMPPFYEQYF.

This clonotype has ten or more counts. The chain links TRBV6-2 or TRBV6-3 to TRBJ2-3, with a tentative D call TRBD2 (7 bases). The CDR3 contains 14 residues. The V gene's germline CDR1 is MNHEY and CDR2 SVGEGT. Trimming shortened V by 4 bases and J by 2 bases, and 10 bases separated the two germline ends. CDR3 protein: CASSSGGPTDTQYF. The CDR3 nucleotides read TGTGCCAGCAGTTCGGGGGGCCCCACAGATACGCAGTATTTT.

The gene calls are TRBV5-8 and TRBJ2-1; TRBD2 might be the D (5 bases). Germline CDR1 reads SGHTS; CDR2 reads YDEGEE. This CDR3 region has 15 residues. The V end was cut by 5 bases, the J end by 10 bases, with 22 bases between. CDR3 in amino acids: CASRPRTSGVREQFF. The DNA of the CDR3 is TGTGCCAGCAGACCCCGGACCTCCGGGGTTCGCGAGCAGTTCTTC.

The J gene is TRBJ2-1, the V gene TRBV27, with D maybe TRBD1 (6 bases). Germline V gives CDR1 MNHEY, CDR2 SMNVEV (reference sequence). V was pared by 6 bases and J by 0 bases, with 12 bases between. The CDR3 loop spans 15 amino acids. As DNA, the CDR3 is TGTGCCAGCAGACAAGGGGGTGGCTCCTACAATGAGCAGTTCTTC. As protein: CASRQGGGSYNEQFF.